This T cell receptor beta chain was identified in a study of blood T cell repertoires in COVID-19. Study in general: Sites in the United States, Italy and Spain provided acute and convalescent COVID-19 samples. Sources were T cells, B-cell-depleted T cells, or PBMCs; the material itself was cDNA or gDNA.

The CDR3 length is 13 residues. The V gene's germline CDR1 is SGHTA and CDR2 FQGNSA. The V gene lost 6 bases and the J gene lost 1 base, with 9 bases spanning the gap. In the original workflow: How many nucleated cells were present was estimated from reference gene primer amplification. Repertoires were generated with immunoSEQ multiplex PCR, while TCRdb's copy carries only in-frame clones and drops some. Clone size and V and J calls were adopted from that table, with D and trimming inferred from the DNA. The table records under 200,000 clones, approximately 85% of them present only once. The V gene is TRBV7-2, the J gene TRBJ1-2; D perhaps matches TRBD1 (6 bases). The clonotype comes from an elderly woman with acute or convalescent COVID-19. Sequencing was done on a sample of peripheral blood. The CDR3 coding sequence is TGTGCCAGCAGTCGGGACATTAACTATGGCTACACCTTC. Its protein product is CASSRDINYGYTF.